This T cell receptor beta chain was sequenced during a study of OX40 agonist ivuxolimab in advanced cancers. As for the study in general: The drug used for patients, ivuxolimab, was an agonistic anti-OX40 (CD134) antibody. General study findings and limits: Partial responders at 0.1-3.0 mg/kg had among the lowest clonal expansion.

Trimming at V came to 5 bases and at J to 2 bases, leaving 5 bases not matched to a gene. This CDR3 is 14 amino acids long. Germline lookup yields CDR1 SNHLY and CDR2 FYNNEI. Comments on this clone: Its cognate antigen is unknown.

The data were produced by immunoSEQ multiplex PCR, yet TCRdb's version contains in-frame clones alone and is incomplete. Seen here are about 98,000 clones, roughly 87% observed once, and the top ten hold approximately 0.49%. The gene calls are TRBV2 and TRBJ2-5; 7 positions agree with TRBD1. This clonotype was obtained from an adult with an advanced solid tumor such as melanoma, head and neck, liver or kidney cancer. The material sequenced was CD4+ or CD8+ T cells sorted from blood, taken in a trial of the OX40 agonist ivuxolimab. In nucleotides, the CDR3 is TGTGCCAGCAGTACAGGGGAAGGGCAAGAGACCCAGTACTTC. Its protein is CASSTGEGQETQYF.